This T cell receptor beta chain was captured in a study of T cells in tuberculosis. The V gene's germline CDR1 is MGHRA and CDR2 YSYEKL. The CDR3 contains 17 residues. V lost 1 base and J lost 3, with 16 bases in between. Broader study findings: Active tuberculosis TCR-alpha repertoires lay closer to GMM-specific TCRs than IGRA-negative controls, suggesting clonal expansion. Cases with active tuberculosis were adults, while controls were adolescents.

Adolescents were screened for latent TB by skin test and IGRA. On average approximately 100,000 T cells per donor were immunosequenced. As to this clone: The antigen is undetermined.

The repertoire was sequenced with immunoSEQ multiplex PCR; TCRdb's copy has only in-frame clones and lacks some. The table has about 23,000 clones, more than 95% seen once. The chain joins TRBV4-1 to TRBJ1-5; D is perhaps TRBD1 (5 bases). This clonotype was sampled from a donor aged 10-29 years with latent tuberculosis or without tuberculosis infection. What was sequenced was PBMCs. The CDR3 DNA sequence: TGCGCCAGCAGCCAAGGACGAACAGGACCTTACAATCAGCCCCAGCATTTT. Translation gives CASSQGRTGPYNQPQHF.